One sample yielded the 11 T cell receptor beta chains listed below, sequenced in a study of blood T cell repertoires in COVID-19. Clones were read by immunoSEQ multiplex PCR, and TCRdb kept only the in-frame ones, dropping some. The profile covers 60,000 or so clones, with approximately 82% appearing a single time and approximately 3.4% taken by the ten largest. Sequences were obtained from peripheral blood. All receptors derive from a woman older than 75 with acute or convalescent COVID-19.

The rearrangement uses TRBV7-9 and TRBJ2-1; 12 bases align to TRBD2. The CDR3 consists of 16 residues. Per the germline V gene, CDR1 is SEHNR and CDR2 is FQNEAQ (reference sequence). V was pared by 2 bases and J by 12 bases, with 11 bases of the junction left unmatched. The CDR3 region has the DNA TGTGCCAGCAGCTTACCCGATTCTAGCGGGGGGGAGGTGCAGTTCTTC. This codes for CASSLPDSSGGEVQFF.

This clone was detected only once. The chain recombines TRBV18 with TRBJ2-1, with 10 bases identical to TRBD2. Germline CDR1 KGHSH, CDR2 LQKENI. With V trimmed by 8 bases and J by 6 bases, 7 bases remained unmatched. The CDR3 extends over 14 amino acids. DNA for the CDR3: TGTGCCAGCACCAAGCGGGGGGGCCTCAATGAGCAGTTCTTC. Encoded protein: CASTKRGGLNEQFF.

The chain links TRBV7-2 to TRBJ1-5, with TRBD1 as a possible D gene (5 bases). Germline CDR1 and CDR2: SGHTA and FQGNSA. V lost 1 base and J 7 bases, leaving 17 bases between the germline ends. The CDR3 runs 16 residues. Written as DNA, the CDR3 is TGTGCCAGCAGCTTAGGGGGCCCCGACCCTGCCCAGCCCCAGCATTTT. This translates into CASSLGGPDPAQPQHF.

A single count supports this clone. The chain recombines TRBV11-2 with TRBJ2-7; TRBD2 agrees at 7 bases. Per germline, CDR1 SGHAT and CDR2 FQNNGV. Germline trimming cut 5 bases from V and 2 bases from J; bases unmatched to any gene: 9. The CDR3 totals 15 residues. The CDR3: CASSPPGSGTYEQYF. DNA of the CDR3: TGTGCCAGCAGCCCCCCGGGAAGCGGGACCTACGAGCAGTACTTC.

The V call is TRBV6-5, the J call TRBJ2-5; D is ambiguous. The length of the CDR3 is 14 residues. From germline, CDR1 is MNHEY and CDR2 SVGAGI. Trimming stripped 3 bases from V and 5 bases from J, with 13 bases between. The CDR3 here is CASSYEATHETQYF. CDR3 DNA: TGTGCCAGCAGTTATGAGGCCACCCACGAGACCCAGTACTTC.

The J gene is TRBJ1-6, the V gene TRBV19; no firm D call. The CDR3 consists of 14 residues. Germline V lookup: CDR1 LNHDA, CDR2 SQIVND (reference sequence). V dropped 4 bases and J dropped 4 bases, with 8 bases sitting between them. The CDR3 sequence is CASSNRGYNSPLHF. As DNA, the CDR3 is TGTGCCAGTAGTAATCGGGGATATAATTCACCCCTCCACTTT.

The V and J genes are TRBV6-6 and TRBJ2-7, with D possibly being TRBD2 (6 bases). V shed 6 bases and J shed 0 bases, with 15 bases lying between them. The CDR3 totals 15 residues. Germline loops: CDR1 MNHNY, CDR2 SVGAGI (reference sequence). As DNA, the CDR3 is TGTGCCAGCAGCACCACGGCGGGGAGCTCCTACGAGCAGTACTTC. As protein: CASSTTAGSSYEQYF.

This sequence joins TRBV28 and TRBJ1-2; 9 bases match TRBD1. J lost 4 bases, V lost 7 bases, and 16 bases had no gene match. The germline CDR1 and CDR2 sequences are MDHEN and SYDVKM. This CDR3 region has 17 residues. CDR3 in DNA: TGTGCCAGCATCCGTGGTCCGGGGCCGGGACAGGGCTATGGCTACACCTTC. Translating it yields CASIRGPGPGQGYGYTF.

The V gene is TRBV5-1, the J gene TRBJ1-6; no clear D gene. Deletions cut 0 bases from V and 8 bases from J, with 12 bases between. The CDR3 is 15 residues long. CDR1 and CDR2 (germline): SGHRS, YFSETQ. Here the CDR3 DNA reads TGCGCCAGCAGCTTGGGCGGAACCCAAGATTCACCCCTCCACTTT. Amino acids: CASSLGGTQDSPLHF.

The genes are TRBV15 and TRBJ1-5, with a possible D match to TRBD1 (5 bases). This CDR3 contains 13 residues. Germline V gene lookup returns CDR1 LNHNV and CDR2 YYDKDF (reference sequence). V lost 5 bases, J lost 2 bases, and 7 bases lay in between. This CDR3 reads CATSGGGNQPQHF. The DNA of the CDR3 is TGTGCCACCAGCGGGGGGGGCAATCAGCCCCAGCATTTT.

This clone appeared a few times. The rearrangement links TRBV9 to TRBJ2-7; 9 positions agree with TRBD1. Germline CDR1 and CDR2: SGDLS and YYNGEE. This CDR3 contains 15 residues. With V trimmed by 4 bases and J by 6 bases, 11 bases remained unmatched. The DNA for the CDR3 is TGTGCCAGCAGCTTATCATCGGGACAGGGAGCCGAGCAGTACTTC. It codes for CASSLSSGQGAEQYF.